One and the same sample provided the 22 T cell receptor beta chains below, sequenced in a study of glioma-infiltrating T cells after dendritic cell vaccination. TCRdb's table, derived via immunoSEQ multiplex PCR, lists solely in-frame clones and lacks some. The sample holds 85,000 or so clones, 85% seen once. Documented time point: after dendritic cell vaccination, including at tumor progression/relapse. The specimen was blood, collected after dendritic cell vaccination. These TCRs come from a human donor with glioblastoma.

The rearrangement uses TRBV6-1 and TRBJ1-5; maybe TRBD1 (6 bases). Trimming took off 7 bases at V and 5 bases at J, with 15 bases between the two ends. From germline, CDR1 is MNHNS and CDR2 SASEGT. The CDR3 is 14 residues long. CDR3 DNA sequence: TGTGCCAGCATCTTGGACAGAGTCGATCAGCCCCAGCATTTT. This codes for CASILDRVDQPQHF.

The CDR3 region has the DNA TGTGCCAGCAGGACGACTAGCGGGAACTACAATGAGCAGTTCTTC. As protein: CASRTTSGNYNEQFF. This chain links TRBV28 with TRBJ2-1; TRBD2 matches at 11 bases. This CDR3 has 15 residues. V lost 6 bases to trimming and J lost 3 bases; unmatched junction nucleotides: 4. CDR1 is MDHEN and CDR2 is SYDVKM in the germline V gene.

The V call is TRBV27, the J call TRBJ1-2; TRBD1 agrees at 7 bases. Germline V gene sequence: CDR1 MNHEY, CDR2 SMNVEV (reference sequence). The CDR3 spans 14 residues. Trimming cost V 1 base and J 4 bases; bases outside gene matches: 3. In DNA form, the CDR3 reads TGTGCCAGCAGTTTATTCGGGACAGCCTATGGCTACACCTTC. Translation gives CASSLFGTAYGYTF.

In its sample, this clone was seen a few times. This sequence joins TRBV19 and TRBJ2-7, with 8 bases identical to TRBD2. In germline, CDR1 is LNHDA, CDR2 SQIVND (reference sequence). The CDR3 is 16 amino acids. With 4 bases clipped from V and 2 bases from J, the junction kept 10 bases outside the gene matches. In DNA form, the CDR3 reads TGTGCCAGTAGTACTAGCGGGCTCCGTAATACCTACGAGCAGTACTTC. Translated, it gives CASSTSGLRNTYEQYF. Filled out from reference TRBV19 and TRBJ2-7, the complete variable domain reads DGGITQSPKYLFRKEGQNVTLSCEQNLNHDAMYWYRQDPGQGLRLIYYSQIVNDFQKGDIAEGYSVSREKKESFPLTVTSAQKNPTAFYLCASSTSGLRNTYEQYFGPGTRLTVT.

The chain employs TRBV9 and TRBJ2-1; unclear D gene. Germline V lookup: CDR1 SGDLS, CDR2 YYNGEE. The CDR3 extends over 15 amino acids. Trimming took 0 bases from V and 3 from J, leaving 10 bases between them. The CDR3 DNA is TGTGCCAGCAGCGTAGAGACAATGAACTACAATGAGCAGTTCTTC. Amino acid sequence: CASSVETMNYNEQFF.

This chain joins TRBV9 and TRBJ1-2; D is perhaps TRBD1 (6 bases). Trimming cost V 0 bases and J 2 bases, with 17 bases left between them. Germline values: CDR1 SGDLS, CDR2 YYNGEE. This CDR3 is 17 amino acids long. The chain's CDR3 is CASSVEGEGDRNYGYTF. The CDR3 DNA sequence: TGTGCCAGCAGCGTAGAAGGAGAAGGAGACAGGAACTATGGCTACACCTTC.

The genes are TRBV10-2 and TRBJ2-1; 9 nucleotides agree with TRBD2. From germline, CDR1 is WSHSY and CDR2 SAAADI. The CDR3 length is 16 residues. V dropped 7 bases and J dropped 7; count of bases not matched to a gene: 14. CDR3 sequence (DNA): TGCGCCAGCACCGATGCCATAGCGGGAGTAGGAAATGAGCAGTTCTTC. Its protein product is CASTDAIAGVGNEQFF.

V usage is TRBV19 and J usage is TRBJ2-1; 10 positions agree with TRBD2. Trimming cost V 6 bases and J 7 bases; bases outside gene matches: 18. The germline V gene encodes CDR1 LNHDA and CDR2 SQIVND (reference sequence). The CDR3 is 18 amino acids. CDR3 sequence: CASRRGSAAGGPGNEQFF. CDR3 DNA sequence: TGTGCCAGTAGGCGGGGTTCGGCAGCGGGGGGGCCGGGAAATGAGCAGTTCTTC.

V gene TRBV6-1 combines with J gene TRBJ2-7; 9 bases line up with TRBD1. Per germline, CDR1 MNHNS and CDR2 SASEGT. With 7 bases clipped from V and 0 bases from J, the junction kept 7 bases outside the gene matches. The CDR3 contains 15 residues. CDR3 DNA sequence: TGTGCCAGCAATTCCGGGACAGGGAGCTCCTACGAGCAGTACTTC. Amino acid sequence: CASNSGTGSSYEQYF.

This chain connects TRBV19 to TRBJ2-1; D is perhaps TRBD2 (5 bases). From germline, CDR1 is LNHDA and CDR2 SQIVND (reference sequence). This CDR3 contains 15 residues. Deletions cut 0 bases from V and 9 bases from J, with 15 bases between. CDR3 in DNA: TGTGCCAGTAGTATAGATCCGAGGGCCGGGCCTGAGCAGTTCTTC. Protein: CASSIDPRAGPEQFF.

V is TRBV6-4 and J is TRBJ1-5, with 7 bases that match TRBD1. Germline V gene lookup returns CDR1 MRHNA and CDR2 SNTAGT. The ends lost 4 bases at V and 4 bases at J; junction bases unmatched: 13. The CDR3 totals 17 residues. The CDR3 DNA reads TGTGCCAGCAGTGTCCCAAGGGGGACAGAGGCTAATCAGCCCCAGCATTTT. Translating gives CASSVPRGTEANQPQHF.

The rearrangement joins TRBV6-4 to TRBJ2-7; TRBD1 might be the D (6 bases). This CDR3 is built from 16 residues. The V end lost 6 bases, the J end lost 3 bases, and 21 bases lay between the germline ends. CDR1 is MRHNA, CDR2 SNTAGT, per germline. The CDR3 region is CASSPDGAGEDYEQYF. CDR3 sequence (DNA): TGTGCCAGCAGCCCCGACGGGGCAGGGGAAGACTACGAGCAGTACTTC.

This chain joins TRBV27 and TRBJ2-1, with 9 positions matching TRBD1. CDR3 length: 15 amino acids. The V gene's germline CDR1 is MNHEY and CDR2 SMNVEV (reference sequence). J gave up 7 bases and V 6 bases, and 10 bases lay outside the gene matches. The CDR3 coding sequence is TGTGCCAGCAGCAATCCGACAGGGGGAGGTAATGAGCAGTTCTTC. Translation gives CASSNPTGGGNEQFF.

The CDR3 sequence is CASSGLGQGVYEQYF. CDR3 coding DNA: TGTGCCAGCAGTGGTCTGGGACAGGGGGTATACGAGCAGTACTTC. The rearrangement joins TRBV2 to TRBJ2-7; 11 bases map to TRBD1. The CDR3 length is 15 residues. The junction had 6 bases not matched to a gene; V was cut back by 4 bases and J by 4 bases. CDR1 SNHLY and CDR2 FYNNEI come from the germline V gene. Together with reference TRBV2 and TRBJ2-7, the CDR3 gives the full variable domain: EPEVTQTPSHQVTQMGQEVILRCVPISNHLYFYWYRQILGQKVEFLVSFYNNEISEKSEIFDDQFSVERPDGSNFTLKIRSTKLEDSAMYFCASSGLGQGVYEQYFGPGTRLTVT.

This clone was detected once. J is TRBJ1-4 and V is TRBV6-5; tentative D call: TRBD1 (5 bases). The CDR3 runs 15 residues. Trimming took off 7 bases at V and 8 bases at J, with 20 bases between the two ends. In germline, CDR1 is MNHEY, CDR2 SVGAGI. The CDR3 here is CASKIDSSGREKLFF. The CDR3 DNA sequence: TGTGCCAGCAAAATCGACAGTTCCGGGAGAGAAAAACTGTTTTTT.

The chain recombines TRBV7-9 with TRBJ1-2; TRBD1 might be the D (6 bases). Germline V gene data show CDR1 as SEHNR and CDR2 as FQNEAQ (reference sequence). The CDR3 covers 13 residues. The V end was cut by 5 bases, the J end by 6 bases, with 13 bases between. CDR3 sequence (DNA): TGTGCCAGCAGCCTGAACAGGGCTAATGGCTACACCTTC. Protein: CASSLNRANGYTF.

This clone was seen only a few times. The chain couples TRBV19 to TRBJ2-2; 8 bases match TRBD1. CDR3 size: 15 residues. The germline V gene encodes CDR1 LNHDA and CDR2 SQIVND (reference sequence). Germline trimming cut 5 bases from V and 5 bases from J; bases unmatched to any gene: 7. Written as DNA, the CDR3 is TGTGCCAGTAGTCGGGTCCAGGGGGCGACCGGGGAGCTGTTTTTT. Its translation is CASSRVQGATGELFF.

The V and J genes are TRBV5-4 and TRBJ2-1; 7 bases are shared with TRBD2. CDR3 length: 14 amino acids. Germline V CDR1 and CDR2: SGHNT, YYREEE (reference sequence). Trimming took 9 bases from V and 0 from J; bases not matched to a gene: 6. This chain's CDR3 is CATSGLNSYNEQFF. In DNA, the CDR3 is TGTGCCACCTCGGGACTAAACTCCTACAATGAGCAGTTCTTC.

V gene TRBV7-8 combines with J gene TRBJ2-7, with D perhaps TRBD1 (5 bases). The CDR3 sequence is 15 residues long. The V end lost 3 bases, the J end lost 3 bases, and 15 bases lay between the germline ends. Germline V gene sequence: CDR1 SGHVS, CDR2 FQNEAQ. In DNA, the CDR3 is TGTGCCAGCAGCTTCCTACCAGGGTCCCGCTACGAGCAGTACTTC. It encodes CASSFLPGSRYEQYF.

The chain carries TRBV19 and TRBJ2-7; D not certain. Germline values: CDR1 LNHDA, CDR2 SQIVND (reference sequence). V dropped 3 bases and J dropped 4 bases, with 10 bases sitting between them. This CDR3 has 13 residues. The CDR3, as DNA: TGTGCCAGTAGTATGTTGGGCCGGTACGAGCAGTACTTC. Amino acids: CASSMLGRYEQYF.

By sample share, this clone is medium-sized (0.01 to 0.1%). This chain links TRBV19 with TRBJ2-7; possible D gene TRBD1, 6 bases. CDR1 is LNHDA and CDR2 is SQIVND in the germline V gene (reference sequence). Trimming stripped 6 bases from V and 1 base from J, with 10 bases between. This CDR3 comprises 13 residues. This chain's CDR3 is CASSAGESYEQYF. The CDR3 DNA reads TGTGCCAGTAGCGCAGGGGAATCCTACGAGCAGTACTTC.

The rearrangement uses TRBV11-2 and TRBJ2-7; TRBD2 matches at 10 bases. CDR3 length: 15 amino acids. J lost 5 bases, V lost 3 bases, and 7 bases had no gene match. The germline CDR1 and CDR2 sequences are SGHAT and FQNNGV. In nucleotides, the CDR3 is TGTGCCAGCAGCTTGGGAGCGGGGGGGCCCGACGAGCAGTACTTC. Its translation: CASSLGAGGPDEQYF.